Listed here are 9 T cell receptor beta chains from one sample, sequenced in a study of cytomegalovirus exposure and HLA in healthy donors. PCR was performed using 60 Vbeta and 13 Jbeta primers. The data were produced by immunoSEQ multiplex PCR, yet TCRdb's version contains in-frame clones alone and is incomplete. Of about 94,000 clones in the sample, roughly three fifths were seen once. Material: PBMCs. These receptors originate from a man aged 25 to 40 in good health and CMV-seronegative.

The CDR3 sequence is CASSREQSVYREAFF. In DNA, the CDR3 is TGTGCCAGCAGCCGGGAACAATCTGTTTATCGAGAAGCTTTCTTT. The chain employs TRBV7-9 and TRBJ1-1; D unresolved. The CDR3 runs to 15 residues. Trimming left V 5 bases short and J 8 bases short, with 21 bases between. The germline CDR1 and CDR2 sequences are SEHNR and FQNEAQ (reference sequence). Based on the CDR3 plus reference TRBV7-9 and TRBJ1-1, the full variable domain is DTGVSQNPRHKITKRGQNVTFRCDPISEHNRLYWYRQTLGQGPEFLTYFQNEAQLEKSRLLSDRFSAERPKGSFSTLEIQRTEQGDSAMYLCASSREQSVYREAFFGQGTRLTVV.

The chain combines TRBV10-3 with TRBJ2-4; the D gene is possibly TRBD1 (6 bases). The CDR3 sequence is 15 residues long. Deletions cut 3 bases from V and 5 bases from J, with 14 bases between. The V gene's germline CDR1 is ENHRY and CDR2 SYGVKD. The CDR3 sequence: CAISESRQAENIQYF. As DNA, the CDR3 is TGTGCCATCAGTGAAAGTAGACAGGCTGAAAACATTCAGTACTTC.

CDR3 DNA: TGTGCCAGCAGTTCAGTCTTGACAGGGGGCTTCGGGGAGCTGTTTTTT. Translating it yields CASSSVLTGGFGELFF. This chain connects TRBV28 to TRBJ2-2; 10 nucleotides line up with TRBD1. The CDR3 has 16 amino acids. Germline CDR1 MDHEN, CDR2 SYDVKM. The V segment lost 4 bases and the J segment 7 bases; nucleotides outside the gene matches: 9.

This chain uses TRBV27 with TRBJ1-1; D may be TRBD1 (5 bases). V gave up 9 bases and J gave up 7 bases, with 9 bases separating them. CDR3 size: 10 residues. CDR1 and CDR2 (germline): MNHEY, SMNVEV (reference sequence). CDR3 nucleotides: TGTGCCAGACGCCAGGGTGAAGCTTTCTTT. As protein: CARRQGEAFF.

This clone occurred a few times. This rearrangement joins TRBV2 to TRBJ1-1; possibly TRBD1 for D (5 bases). Per the germline V gene, CDR1 is SNHLY and CDR2 is FYNNEI. V was trimmed by 5 bases and J by 1 base, leaving 11 bases between them. The CDR3 totals 14 residues. As DNA, the CDR3 is TGTGCCAGCAGTTTCGTGGGGCCGAACACTGAAGCTTTCTTT. Translating it yields CASSFVGPNTEAFF.

The gene calls are TRBV2 and TRBJ2-3; weak D call: TRBD1 (9 bases). Germline V gives CDR1 SNHLY, CDR2 FYNNEI. CDR3 length: 17 amino acids. V lost 8 bases and J 6 bases, leaving 27 bases between the germline ends. The CDR3 loop is CASAGGLGQGPPDTQYF. Written as DNA, the CDR3 is TGTGCCAGCGCCGGGGGACTAGGACAGGGGCCCCCGGATACGCAGTATTTT.

The chain couples TRBV7-2 to TRBJ1-2; TRBD1 aligns across 7 bases. The length of the CDR3 is 17 residues. V was pared by 1 base and J by 3 bases, with 11 bases of the junction left unmatched. Germline-derived CDR1 and CDR2 are SGHTA and FQGNSA. The CDR3: CASSLEATSTGYYGYTF. In DNA, the CDR3 is TGTGCCAGCAGCTTAGAGGCAACATCGACAGGGTACTATGGCTACACCTTC.

The CDR3 DNA follows: TGTGCCAGCTCCCCCGAGATAGCGGGAGGTATGGATACGCAGTATTTT. Amino acid sequence: CASSPEIAGGMDTQYF. The rearrangement links TRBV18 to TRBJ2-3, with 10 bases matching TRBD2. With 6 bases clipped from V and 6 bases from J, the junction kept 12 bases outside the gene matches. In germline, CDR1 is KGHSH, CDR2 LQKENI. This CDR3 region has 16 residues.

This chain connects TRBV6-6 to TRBJ2-1; TRBD1 matches 8 bases. V lost 6 bases, J lost 7 bases, and 11 bases stayed unmatched. There are 15 residues in the CDR3. Germline values: CDR1 MNHNY, CDR2 SVGAGI (reference sequence). The CDR3 region has the DNA TGTGCCAGCAGCAGGTCAGGGGGCGCGTCGAATGAGCAGTTCTTC. The encoded protein is CASSRSGGASNEQFF.